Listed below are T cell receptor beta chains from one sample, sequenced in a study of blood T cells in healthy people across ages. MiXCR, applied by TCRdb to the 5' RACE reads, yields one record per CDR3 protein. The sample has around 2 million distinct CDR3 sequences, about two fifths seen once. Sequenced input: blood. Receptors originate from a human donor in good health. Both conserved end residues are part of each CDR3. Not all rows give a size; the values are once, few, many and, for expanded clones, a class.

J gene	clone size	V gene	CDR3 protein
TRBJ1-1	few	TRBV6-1	CASSPKRALAKGKGVTEAFF
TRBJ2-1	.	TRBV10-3	CAISEFEYNEQFF
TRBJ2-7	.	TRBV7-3	CASSLTGREGEQYF
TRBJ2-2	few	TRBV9	CASSVNSLVGELFF
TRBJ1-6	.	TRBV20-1	CSASATGASGSSPLHF
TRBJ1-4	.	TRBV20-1	CSASDPLREYKEKLFF
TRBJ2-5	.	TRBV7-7	CASSSSGLAAETQYF
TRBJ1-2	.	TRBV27	CASSFLRANYGYTF
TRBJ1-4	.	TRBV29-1	CSVSQENEKLFF
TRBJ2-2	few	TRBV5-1	CASSSQGSTELFF
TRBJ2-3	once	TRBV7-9	CASSSEGATQYF
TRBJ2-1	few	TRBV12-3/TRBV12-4	CASTRREDYSEQFF
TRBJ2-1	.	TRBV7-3	CASSSKPGTLLNEQFF
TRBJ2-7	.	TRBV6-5	CASSRASTYEQYF
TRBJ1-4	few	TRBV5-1	CASSRDGSLNEKLFF
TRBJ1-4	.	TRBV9	CASSVQGNNEKLFF
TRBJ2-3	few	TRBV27	CASRPNQLGLDTQYF
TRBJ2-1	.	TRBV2	CASALGRSSSYNEQFF
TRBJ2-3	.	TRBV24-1	CATSDLSIHTQYF
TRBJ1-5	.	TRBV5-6	CASSLAPLRAQHF
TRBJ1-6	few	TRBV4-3	CASSQEAYRGSPLHF
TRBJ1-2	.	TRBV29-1	CSVDPRDYGYTF
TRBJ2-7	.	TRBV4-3	CASSQDSHSGAPYEQYF
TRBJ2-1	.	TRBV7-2	CASSLDPGTRKNNEQFF
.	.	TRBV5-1	CASSWDPGTGTQYF
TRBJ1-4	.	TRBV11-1	CASSKTNEKLFF
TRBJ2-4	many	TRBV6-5	CATSRVLTSAKNIQYF
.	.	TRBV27	CASSFPVQGLRVHEQYF
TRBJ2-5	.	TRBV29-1	CSAGLHLRETQYF
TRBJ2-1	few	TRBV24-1	CATSDLPNEGGSYNEQFF
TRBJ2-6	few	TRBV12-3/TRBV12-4	CASSLGVFSGANVLTF
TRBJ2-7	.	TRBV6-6	CASSQARQAYEQYF
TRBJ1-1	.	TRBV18	CASSPTGKNTEAFF
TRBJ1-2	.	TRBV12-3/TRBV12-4	CASSPVGVAGPWGYTF
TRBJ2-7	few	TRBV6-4	CASREAGYEQYF
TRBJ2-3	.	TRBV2	CASSILNLPADTQYF
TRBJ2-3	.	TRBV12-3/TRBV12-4	CASSDDRGRSTDTQYF
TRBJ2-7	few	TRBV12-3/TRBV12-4	CASSKPRDRGVYEQYF
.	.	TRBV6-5	CASSYTRTEKFYEQYF
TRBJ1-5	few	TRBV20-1	CSARGQPNQPQHF
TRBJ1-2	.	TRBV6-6	CATQNYRGGYGYTF
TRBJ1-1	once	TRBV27	CASRPIHLNTEAFF
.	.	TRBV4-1	CASSYRLGAFRYEQYF
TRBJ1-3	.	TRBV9	CASRPQAGNTIYF
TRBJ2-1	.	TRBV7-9	CASTLGGNPYNEQFF
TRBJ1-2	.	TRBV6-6	CASSYAGGRYGYTF
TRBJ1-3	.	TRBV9	CASSADGSSGNTIYF
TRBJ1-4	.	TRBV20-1	CSARRGREKLFF
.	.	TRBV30	CAWSLEADTYEQYF
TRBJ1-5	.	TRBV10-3	CATNREGDQPQHF
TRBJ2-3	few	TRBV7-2	CASSSGKKSTDTQYF
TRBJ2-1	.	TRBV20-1	CSARVAGTTNEQFF
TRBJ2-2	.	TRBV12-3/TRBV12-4	CASSRTRRGTGELFF
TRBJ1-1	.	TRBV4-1	CASSLGASGGLMNTEAFF
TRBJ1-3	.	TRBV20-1	CSASGVSGNTIYF
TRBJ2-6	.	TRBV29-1	CSVREAGANVLTF
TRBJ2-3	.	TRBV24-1	CATSAGPGRGEDTQYF
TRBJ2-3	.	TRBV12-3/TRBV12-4	CASSFQAGGTTDTQYF